This entry is about one T cell receptor beta chain. This clonotype was observed a few times. This clone's antigen is unknown. One base away there is no much larger clone; base qualities are not given. PBMCs were isolated by Ficoll-Paque density gradient centrifugation. The sample is drawn from a study of T-cell memory formation after mild COVID-19 (dated by TCRdb to the early 2020s). Background for the entire study: TCR sequence clusters from the two donors were largely donor specific. Two young, previously healthy adult volunteers, one female and one male, were included in the cohort. In a couple of donors, T-cell clones that expanded and contracted after mild COVID-19 were tracked by sequencing TCRalpha and TCRbeta repertoires over time.

Results the study describes overall, beyond this receptor: Clones that contracted from day 15 to 85 showed balanced CD4/CD8 phenotypes, whereas a second wave of clones that expanded from day 15 to 37 leaned towards CD4+. Contracting CD4+ clones were located mainly in the CM and EM memory subsets, whereas CD8+ clones were found to be enriched in EMRA. The second-wave clones that peaked on day 37 were not confirmed to be SARS-CoV-2 specific. Some responding clones were found in pre-infection memory, which suggests that pre-existing cross-reactive memory T cells took part in the SARS-CoV-2 response. Only a couple of mild cases were covered by the study, and larger cohorts that include severe cases with pre-infection samples were considered necessary.

Spanning cysteine to phenylalanine, the CDR3 consists of 10 amino acids. Only the CDR3 DNA is retained, 30 bases long and in frame from the first base. V is cut by 7 bases and J by 4 bases, and the space between the germline ends is 4 bases. Per the germline V gene, SNHLY is the CDR1 and FYNNEI is the CDR2. This sample was sequenced with an Illumina NovaSeq 6000. cDNA libraries for TCRalpha and TCRbeta were prepared by 5'RACE using constant-segment primers, with sample barcodes and unique molecular identifiers added. Trizol reagent was used to extract RNA from every sample. Library amplification was performed in two PCR steps, and a second sample barcode and Illumina TruSeq adapters were introduced in the second step. The libraries were sequenced on an Illumina NovaSeq using 2 x 150 bp paired-end reads. In the paper's pipeline: Reads were demultiplexed and collapsed into UMI-guided consensus sequences with migec v1.2.7. Using mixcr v2.1.11, UMI consensuses were aligned to TRA and TRB V and J templates and then assembled into clonotypes. A clonotype was counted as expanded or contracted only if both edgeR and NoisET called the change significant, with noise models trained on biological replicates. For edgeR calls, the thresholds were a false discovery rate-adjusted p below 0.01 and a log2 fold-change of 1. As an exploratory analysis of dynamics, PCA with hierarchical clustering was applied to max-normalized trajectories of the 1000 most abundant clonotypes. Separately sequenced CD4+ and CD8+ repertoires were used to assign a CD4 or CD8 phenotype to each responding clone. The public reads were reanalyzed by TCRdb: fastp trimming at Q25, MiXCR alignment, in-frame beta chains only. Identical CDR3 protein sequences are pooled into one entry, listed with their most common genes and DNA. These V and J calls originate from TCRdb's pipeline instead of the authors' own analysis. Here the sample has around 200,000 distinct CDR3 sequences; 20% to 25% occur a single time. More than 20% of the sample is held by the ten biggest clonotypes.

This clonotype was obtained from an adult woman who had mild COVID-19 (a few samples of this study predate the infection). The sample titles of this study are shuffled in the database, so cell type and time point are left out; the donor was told from shared clones. The source material was PBMCs or a T cell subset sorted from them (not recorded which). The chain uses TRBV2 and TRBJ1-2; too little of a D gene remains to name it. The DNA sequence is TGTGCCAGCACGGGCTATGGCTACACCTTC. Its protein product is CASTGYGYTF.